This is a list of T cell receptor beta chains from one sample in a study of cytomegalovirus exposure and HLA in healthy donors. Here immunoSEQ multiplex PCR was the method, and the copy in TCRdb shows in-frame clones only, minus some. The sample yields over 100,000 clones, over 65% seen once. Sequenced sample: PBMCs. These receptors were taken from a woman in her twenties or thirties in good health and CMV-seronegative. CDR3s include the opening cysteine and the closing phenylalanine or tryptophan. The D gene is left open where the match is weak. A clone size is listed for some rows: how often the clone was seen (once, few, many), or a class if it is expanded.

TRBV7-3	TRBD1	-	TRBJ1-1	CASSLTGTGTEAFF	TGTGCCAGCAGCTTAACAGGGACAGGCACTGAAGCTTTCTTT
TRBV5-6	-	many	TRBJ2-7	CASSYRDTRGLEQYF	TGTGCCAGCAGCTACCGGGACACTAGAGGCCTCGAGCAGTACTTC
TRBV11-3	-	-	TRBJ1-2	CASSLDQFSLKGGGYTF	TGTGCCAGCAGCTTAGATCAATTTAGCCTTAAGGGAGGTGGCTACACCTTC
TRBV30	-	-	TRBJ1-1	CARGHPNTEAFF	TGTGCCCGGGGACACCCGAACACTGAAGCTTTCTTT
TRBV6-5	-	-	TRBJ1-1	CASSPQGNTEAFF	TGTGCCAGCAGTCCGCAGGGGAACACTGAAGCTTTCTTT
TRBV13	-	-	TRBJ2-7	CASSGGYPTGPYEQYF	TGTGCCAGCAGCGGTGGATACCCGACAGGTCCCTACGAGCAGTACTTC
TRBV5-1	-	-	TRBJ1-1	CASSLVLTDTEAFF	TGCGCCAGCAGCTTGGTCCTGACAGACACCGAAGCTTTCTTT
TRBV6-5	-	-	TRBJ1-2	CASSTSTGHGYTF	TGTGCCAGCTCGACGTCAACAGGGCATGGCTACACCTTC
TRBV9	TRBD2	-	TRBJ2-5	CASSVGLAGRETQYF	TGTGCCAGCAGCGTCGGACTAGCGGGAAGGGAGACCCAGTACTTC
TRBV30	TRBD1	-	TRBJ1-1	CAWSRTGNTEAFF	TGTGCCTGGAGTCGGACAGGGAACACTGAAGCTTTCTTT
TRBV6-6	-	few	TRBJ2-1	CASQGSSYNEQFF	TGTGCCAGCCAGGGGTCCTCCTACAATGAGCAGTTCTTC
TRBV6-5	TRBD1	-	TRBJ2-7	CASSQTGTYEQYF	TGTGCCAGCAGTCAGACAGGGACCTACGAGCAGTACTTC
TRBV4-3	TRBD2	-	TRBJ2-1	CASSQGTGGPYNEQFF	TGCGCCAGCAGCCAAGGGACGGGGGGACCCTACAATGAGCAGTTCTTC
TRBV5-1	TRBD1	few	TRBJ2-2	CASSPQNRGLNTGELFF	TGCGCCAGCAGCCCACAGAACAGGGGGCTGAACACCGGGGAGCTGTTTTTT
TRBV9	-	-	TRBJ2-1	CASSVDNEQFF	TGTGCCAGCAGCGTCGACAATGAGCAGTTCTTC
TRBV7-3	-	few	TRBJ1-1	CASSSSKNTEAFF	TGTGCCAGCAGCTCATCCAAGAACACTGAAGCTTTCTTT
TRBV27	-	-	TRBJ2-6	CASSFRQGNSGANVLTF	TGTGCCAGCAGTTTTCGGCAGGGAAACTCTGGGGCCAACGTCCTGACTTTC
TRBV6-5	-	few	TRBJ1-1	CASSRGQPLNTEAFF	TGTGCCAGCAGTCGTGGACAGCCACTGAACACTGAAGCTTTCTTT
TRBV30	-	-	TRBJ2-7	CAWSVGRGSSYEQYF	TGTGCCTGGAGTGTAGGCAGGGGAAGCTCCTACGAGCAGTACTTC
TRBV7-9	-	-	TRBJ2-3	CASSLPGTDTQYF	TGTGCCAGCAGCTTACCCGGCACAGATACGCAGTATTTT
TRBV29-1	TRBD1	-	TRBJ2-3	CSVSGQGTDTQYF	TGCAGCGTTTCGGGACAGGGGACAGATACGCAGTATTTT
TRBV29-1	-	-	TRBJ1-2	CSVETPLGGYTF	TGCAGCGTTGAAACCCCCCTAGGCGGCTACACCTTC
TRBV11-1	TRBD1	-	TRBJ1-1	CASSLAGTGDRTEAFF	TGTGCCAGCAGCTTAGCAGGGACAGGGGATCGGACTGAAGCTTTCTTT
TRBV11-3	-	-	TRBJ2-7	CASSLGQLSYEQYF	TGTGCCAGCAGCTTAGGACAGCTCTCCTACGAGCAGTACTTC
TRBV7-9	-	-	TRBJ2-1	CASSFSGSSYNEQFF	TGTGCCAGCAGCTTTTCTGGCAGCTCCTACAATGAGCAGTTCTTC
TRBV9	-	-	TRBJ1-1	CASSVAGLNTEAFF	TGTGCCAGCAGCGTAGCAGGGCTGAACACTGAAGCTTTCTTT
TRBV5-4	TRBD2	-	TRBJ2-5	CASSLEAGGPETQYF	TGTGCCAGCAGCTTAGAAGCGGGGGGGCCAGAGACCCAGTACTTC
TRBV5-1	TRBD2	-	TRBJ2-3	CASSRKTGTSGRSTDTQYF	TGCGCCAGCAGCCGCAAAACCGGGACTAGCGGGAGAAGCACAGATACGCAGTATTTT
TRBV7-7	TRBD1	-	TRBJ2-2	CASSTGQGPIGELFF	TGTGCCAGCAGCACCGGACAGGGTCCTATCGGGGAGCTGTTTTTT
TRBV5-4	TRBD2	-	TRBJ2-2	CASSLGLAGDTGELFF	TGTGCCAGCAGCTTGGGCCTAGCGGGGGACACCGGGGAGCTGTTTTTT
TRBV27	TRBD1	-	TRBJ1-4	CASSLFPLIGQGNEKLFF	TGTGCCAGCAGTTTATTTCCTCTAATCGGACAGGGCAATGAAAAACTGTTTTTT
TRBV6-5	-	-	TRBJ1-1	CASSYRQLNTEAFF	TGTGCCAGCAGTTACAGACAGTTGAACACTGAAGCTTTCTTT
TRBV29-1	TRBD1	-	TRBJ1-4	CSVSGTGKKLFF	TGCAGCGTTTCCGGGACAGGGAAAAAACTGTTTTTT
TRBV9	-	once	TRBJ2-3	CASSVWGGVTDTQYF	TGTGCCAGCAGCGTCTGGGGGGGCGTCACAGATACGCAGTATTTT
TRBV29-1	TRBD1	-	TRBJ2-1	CSVEGDSVRFF	TGCAGCGTTGAAGGGGACAGCGTCCGTTTCTTC
TRBV5-4	TRBD1	-	TRBJ2-7	CASSMGDSEYEQYF	TGTGCCAGCAGCATGGGGGACAGCGAATACGAGCAGTACTTC
TRBV19	-	-	TRBJ1-1	CASSILSGGELNTEAFF	TGTGCCAGTAGTATCCTCTCTGGCGGGGAGCTGAACACTGAAGCTTTCTTT
TRBV4-1	-	few	TRBJ1-5	CASSPLGDKGNQPQHF	TGCGCCAGCAGCCCTCTGGGGGACAAAGGCAATCAGCCCCAGCATTTT
TRBV11-3	-	-	TRBJ1-2	CASSLGQALSYTF	TGTGCCAGCAGCTTAGGGCAGGCCCTCAGCTACACCTTC
TRBV4-3	TRBD1	-	TRBJ2-2	CASSQDRGPWGELFF	TGCGCCAGCAGCCAAGACAGGGGGCCTTGGGGGGAGCTGTTTTTT
TRBV19	-	-	TRBJ2-1	CASSGGGGNNEQFF	TGTGCCAGTAGTGGGGGAGGGGGGAACAATGAGCAGTTCTTC
TRBV6-1	-	-	TRBJ1-1	CATGGWGQLNTEAFF	TGTGCCACCGGTGGGTGGGGCCAGCTGAACACTGAAGCTTTCTTT
TRBV10-3	-	-	TRBJ1-1	CAISSRAGLDTEAFF	TGTGCCATCAGTTCCAGGGCAGGGCTGGATACTGAAGCTTTCTTT
TRBV6-1	-	-	TRBJ2-3	CASSVGGESDTQYF	TGTGCCAGCAGTGTCGGGGGTGAAAGTGATACGCAGTATTTT
TRBV6-5	TRBD1	-	TRBJ1-4	CASSSTTGATNEKLFF	TGTGCCAGCAGTTCGACGACAGGGGCAACTAATGAAAAACTGTTTTTT
TRBV30	-	-	TRBJ2-2	CAWSAGVPGELFF	TGTGCCTGGAGTGCGGGGGTCCCCGGGGAGCTGTTTTTT
TRBV6-5	TRBD2	-	TRBJ2-5	CASSYRGLAGETQYF	TGTGCCAGCAGTTACAGAGGACTAGCGGGGGAGACCCAGTACTTC
TRBV2	-	-	TRBJ1-1	CASSPSSSDTEAFF	TGTGCCAGCAGCCCCTCATCGAGTGACACTGAAGCTTTCTTT
TRBV15	TRBD1	-	TRBJ1-1	CATRRVPGQILAFF	TGTGCCACCAGAAGAGTGCCGGGACAGATCTTAGCTTTCTTT
TRBV4-1	-	-	TRBJ1-4	CASSQEEVGAREKLFF	TGCGCCAGCAGCCAAGAAGAGGTGGGGGCACGGGAAAAACTGTTTTTT
TRBV9	TRBD1	-	TRBJ2-7	CASSVADRGGNYEQYF	TGTGCCAGCAGCGTGGCGGACAGGGGTGGTAACTACGAGCAGTACTTC
TRBV7-7	TRBD1	-	TRBJ2-7	CASSPTDRGTYEQYF	TGTGCTAGCAGCCCGACGGACAGGGGGACCTACGAGCAGTACTTC
TRBV2	TRBD1	-	TRBJ1-1	CASSGGQGERDTEAFF	TGTGCCAGCAGTGGGGGACAGGGGGAGAGAGACACTGAAGCTTTCTTT
TRBV28	-	once	TRBJ1-5	CASTDGAGSNQPQHF	TGTGCCAGCACCGATGGGGCAGGGTCCAATCAGCCCCAGCATTTT
TRBV11-2	-	-	TRBJ2-3	CASSLSSEGVGADTQYF	TGTGCCAGCAGCTTATCCTCGGAGGGTGTGGGCGCAGATACGCAGTATTTT
TRBV9	-	-	TRBJ1-6	CASSVHTDSSYNSPLHF	TGTGCCAGCAGCGTACACACGGACAGCTCCTATAATTCACCCCTCCACTTT
TRBV7-8	TRBD2	-	TRBJ2-5	CASSFALAGGQKTQYF	TGTGCCAGCAGCTTTGCACTAGCGGGGGGGCAGAAGACCCAGTACTTC